This T cell receptor beta chain was sequenced in a study of shared clonotypes between healthy human individuals. Study at large: Donors were a couple of women and a few men aged 18 to 49. Per donor, three plates held CD4 naive cells, three held CD4 memory, two held CD8 naive and one held CD8 memory.

This table comes from immunoSEQ multiplex PCR, and its TCRdb copy is limited to in-frame clones, with some not included. The table shows 950,000 to 1,100,000 clones, with 75% to 85% occurring only once. Details on this clone: The identical CDR3 is also encoded by other nucleotide sequences in the sample.

The germline V and J ends were trimmed by 5 bases and 0 bases, with 7 bases remaining between them. The CDR3 is made up of 13 amino acids. Germline V gene lookup returns CDR1 MNHNY and CDR2 SVGAGI (reference sequence). The clonotype originates from a man younger than 35 in good health. Some clones in this sample may be carry-over from other donors' samples. This rearrangement joins TRBV6-6 to TRBJ1-1, with D uncertain. The material sequenced was memory CD4+ T cells from PBMCs. Subset given: CD45RA-negative fraction. The CDR3 DNA is TGTGCCAGCAGTCAAGGAGTGAACACTGAAGCTTTCTTT. This encodes CASSQGVNTEAFF.